A single sample is the source of the 22 T cell receptor beta chains below, sequenced in a study of T-cell reconstitution after alpha-beta-depleted transplantation in children. A TCRbeta library incorporating unique molecular identifiers was prepared. TCRdb re-called the PCR reads through MiXCR, storing one row per CDR3 protein. This table has fewer than 1 million distinct CDR3 sequences, roughly 15% appearing once. Here the sequenced sample was PBMCs, mostly from graft donor cells, taken 360 days after TCRalphabeta/CD19-depleted stem cell transplant. The receptor set was obtained from a male patient younger than 18 who had a stem cell transplant for acute lymphoblastic leukemia, so the T cells may come from the graft donor.

The chain is built from TRBV25-1 and TRBJ2-7; the D is unclear. V gave up 6 bases and J gave up 0 bases, with 9 bases separating them. Germline CDR1 is MGHDK and CDR2 is SYGVNS. This CDR3 has 13 amino acids. CDR3: CASSVTPSYEQYF. The CDR3 nucleotides read TGTGCCAGCAGCGTCACCCCCTCCTACGAGCAGTACTTC.

The V gene is TRBV9, the J gene TRBJ2-6; the match to TRBD1 covers 8 bases. V shed 3 bases and J 3 bases; nucleotides not matched to a gene: 5. Germline assignment: CDR1 SGDLS and CDR2 YYNGEE. The CDR3 is made up of 16 amino acids. The CDR3, as DNA: TGTGCCAGCAGCGCTCCGACAGGGGTTGGGGCCAACGTCCTGACTTTC. It encodes CASSAPTGVGANVLTF.

This clonotype occurred many times. The CDR3 loop is CASSLSVAVLSTDTQYF. The CDR3 bases are TGTGCCAGCAGCTTATCAGTAGCGGTTCTTAGCACAGATACGCAGTATTTT. This chain links TRBV7-2 with TRBJ2-3; TRBD2 is a possible D gene (6 bases). Between the trimmed V and J ends, which lost 2 bases and 0 bases, there was a span of 15 bases. This CDR3 region has 17 residues. Germline V lookup: CDR1 SGHTA, CDR2 FQGNSA.

The genes are TRBV28 and TRBJ1-1; TRBD1 agrees at 11 bases. V shed 3 bases and J 11 bases; nucleotides not matched to a gene: 17. The CDR3 runs 17 residues. Germline lookup yields CDR1 MDHEN and CDR2 SYDVKM. The CDR3 coding sequence is TGTGCCAGCAGTTTTAGCTTCTTATGGACAGGGGGCAAGTTTGCTTTCTTT. Protein sequence: CASSFSFLWTGGKFAFF.

This chain uses TRBV7-9 with TRBJ2-7; TRBD1 aligns across 8 bases. This CDR3 comprises 16 residues. The trim removed 3 bases at V and 3 bases at J, leaving 10 bases unmatched. Germline V gene lookup returns CDR1 SEHNR and CDR2 FQNEAQ (reference sequence). The CDR3 loop reads CASSFVHRGLFYEQYF. The CDR3 region has the DNA TGTGCCAGCAGCTTTGTCCACAGGGGGTTGTTCTACGAGCAGTACTTC. Complete variable domain (other parts from reference TRBV7-9 and TRBJ2-7): DTGVSQNPRHKITKRGQNVTFRCDPISEHNRLYWYRQTLGQGPEFLTYFQNEAQLEKSRLLSDRFSAERPKGSFSTLEIQRTEQGDSAMYLCASSFVHRGLFYEQYFGPGTRLTVT.

This clonotype was observed at least ten times. V is TRBV7-6 and J is TRBJ2-1; tentative D call: TRBD2 (6 bases). The germline V gene has CDR1 SGHVS and CDR2 FNYEAQ. The CDR3 totals 16 residues. Trimming pared 1 base from V and 9 bases from J, leaving 19 bases between. CDR3: CASSLGPGLTSSEQFF. CDR3 bases: TGTGCCAGCAGCTTAGGCCCGGGACTTACCTCAAGTGAGCAGTTCTTC.

This chain uses TRBV11-2 with TRBJ2-5; no reliable D call. Trimming shortened V by 7 bases and J by 1 base, and 10 bases separated the two germline ends. From germline, CDR1 is SGHAT and CDR2 FQNNGV. The CDR3 has 13 amino acids. The CDR3 region is CASNNGLQETQYF. The CDR3 bases are TGTGCCAGCAACAACGGCCTCCAAGAGACCCAGTACTTC.

The chain combines TRBV24-1 with TRBJ2-7, with 10 bases lining up with TRBD2. The V gene's germline CDR1 is KGHDR and CDR2 SFDVKD. CDR3 length: 16 amino acids. V lost 4 bases and J lost 4; bases outside the gene matches: 9. The CDR3 protein is CATSDLTSGKSYEQYF. CDR3 nucleotide sequence: TGTGCCACCAGTGACCTCACTAGCGGGAAGTCGTACGAGCAGTACTTC.

The table lists this clonotype with a few counts. The genes are TRBV7-7 and TRBJ2-1; 7 bases agree with TRBD1. The CDR3 covers 19 residues. V shed 3 bases, J shed 4 bases, and the junction held 18 bases outside the gene matches. CDR1 and CDR2 (germline): SSHAT, FNYEAQ (reference sequence). The CDR3 sequence: CASSFAYSPRTGYYNEQFF. CDR3 DNA: TGTGCCAGCAGCTTTGCCTACTCCCCCAGGACAGGTTATTACAATGAGCAGTTCTTC.

This clonotype has just a few counts. The rearrangement joins TRBV4-1 to TRBJ2-1; the match to TRBD2 covers 11 bases. CDR3 length: 15 amino acids. Germline CDR1 reads MGHRA; CDR2 reads YSYEKL. After removal of 5 bases from V and 7 bases from J, the junction contained 7 bases not matched to a gene. CDR3 sequence: CASSAMGLAVNEQFF. For the CDR3, the DNA is TGCGCCAGCAGCGCCATGGGACTAGCGGTAAATGAGCAGTTCTTC.

This clonotype came up a few times. The chain is built from TRBV7-2 and TRBJ2-3; 9 nucleotides match TRBD2. The ends lost 4 bases at V and 4 bases at J; junction bases unmatched: 9. The germline gives CDR1 SGHTA, CDR2 FQGNSA. The CDR3 consists of 16 residues. DNA for the CDR3: TGTGCCAGCAGCTCCCTTAGCGGGAGAAGGGCAGATACGCAGTATTTT. It is translated as CASSSLSGRRADTQYF. Filled out from reference TRBV7-2 and TRBJ2-3, the complete variable domain reads GAGVSQSPSNKVTEKGKDVELRCDPISGHTALYWYRQSLGQGLEFLIYFQGNSAPDKSGLPSDRFSAERTGGSVSTLTIQRTQQEDSAVYLCASSSLSGRRADTQYFGPGTRLTVL.

This clonotype has just a few counts. The chain uses TRBV7-9 and TRBJ2-2; no clear D. The V end lost 5 bases, the J end lost 6 bases, and 16 bases lay between the germline ends. There are 15 residues in the CDR3. Germline V CDR1 and CDR2: SEHNR, FQNEAQ (reference sequence). The CDR3 DNA reads TGTGCCAGCAGCCCCCATCCGACCAAGGCCGGGGAGCTGTTTTTT. Its translation is CASSPHPTKAGELFF.

The chain recombines TRBV5-6 with TRBJ1-5; the D is unclear. Trimming stripped 2 bases from V and 4 bases from J, with 10 bases between. This CDR3 has 14 amino acids. The germline gives CDR1 SGHDT, CDR2 YYEEEE. In DNA, the CDR3 is TGTGCCAGCAGCTTTTGGGCGGATAATCAGCCCCAGCATTTT. It yields the protein CASSFWADNQPQHF.

There are many counts of this clonotype. This chain joins TRBV5-1 and TRBJ2-7; 9 bases align to TRBD2. CDR3 length equals 13 residues. CDR1 and CDR2 from the germline V gene are SGHRS and YFSETQ. V trimming: 0 bases; J trimming: 9 bases; junction bases outside the gene matches: 4. CDR3 loop: CASSLGTSEGQYF. The CDR3 nucleotides read TGCGCCAGCAGCTTGGGGACTAGCGAAGGGCAGTACTTC. Filled out from reference TRBV5-1 and TRBJ2-7, the complete variable domain reads KAGVTQTPRYLIKTRGQQVTLSCSPISGHRSVSWYQQTPGQGLQFLFEYFSETQRNKGNFPGRFSGRQFSNSRSEMNVSTLELGDSALYLCASSLGTSEGQYFGPGTRLTVT.

Concerning this clonotype: This may come from a read error, since a much larger clone is one base off. This chain uses TRBV29-1 with TRBJ2-7; perhaps TRBD2 as D (6 bases). This CDR3 comprises 12 residues. Germline V gives CDR1 SQVTM, CDR2 ANQGSEA. The ends were cut back, 6 bases at V and 6 bases at J, with 15 bases in the middle. The CDR3 bases are TGCAGCGTCCTATCGGGGGAGTGCGAGCAGTACTTC. As protein: CSVLSGECEQYF.

This clonotype has just a few counts. V and J are TRBV6-5 and TRBJ2-7; perhaps TRBD2 as D (7 bases). This CDR3 is built from 17 residues. Deletions cut 0 bases from V and 5 bases from J, with 20 bases between. Per the germline V gene, CDR1 is MNHEY and CDR2 is SVGAGI. In nucleotides, the CDR3 is TGTGCCAGCAGTTACTCGTTCAGGGGCGGACTAGTCCACGAGCAGTACTTC. Translating gives CASSYSFRGGLVHEQYF.

This chain links TRBV20-1 with TRBJ2-7; 9 bases match TRBD2. CDR3 size: 16 residues. Per germline, CDR1 DFQATT and CDR2 SNEGSKA (reference sequence). V dropped 3 bases and J dropped 4; count of bases not matched to a gene: 13. The CDR3 protein is CSARRRLAGEGYEQYF. CDR3 bases: TGCAGTGCTAGGCGGAGATTAGCGGGAGAGGGGTACGAGCAGTACTTC.

The chain uses TRBV5-4 and TRBJ2-7; 12 bases map to TRBD2. This CDR3 has 14 residues. Looked up from germline, CDR1 is SGHNT and CDR2 is YYREEE (reference sequence). Trimming removed 8 bases from V and 3 bases from J; junction bases left unmatched: 6. DNA of the CDR3: TGTGCCAGGGGCCCGGGACTAGCGGGCTACGAGCAGTACTTC. Its protein product is CARGPGLAGYEQYF. The whole variable domain, remainder taken from reference TRBV5-4 and TRBJ2-7, is ETGVTQSPTHLIKTRGQQVTLRCSSQSGHNTVSWYQQALGQGPQFIFQYYREEENGRGNFPPRFSGLQFPNYSSELNVNALELDDSALYLCARGPGLAGYEQYFGPGTRLTVT.

This chain joins TRBV11-2 and TRBJ2-1, with D perhaps TRBD2 (6 bases). The CDR3 has 13 amino acids. Between the trimmed V and J ends, which lost 4 bases and 5 bases, there was a span of 9 bases. Per the germline V gene, CDR1 is SGHAT and CDR2 is FQNNGV. The CDR3 DNA follows: TGTGCCAGCAGCTCGACTAGACACAATGAGCAGTTCTTC. As protein: CASSSTRHNEQFF.

The CDR3, as DNA: TGCGCCAGCAGCCCACTCCTAGGTCGCGACTACGAGCAGTACTTC. Residues: CASSPLLGRDYEQYF. The chain joins TRBV5-1 to TRBJ2-7; no reliable D call. Germline assignment: CDR1 SGHRS and CDR2 YFSETQ. With 4 bases removed from V and 3 bases from J, the gap between germline ends came to 17 bases. The CDR3 contains 15 residues.

The chain combines TRBV10-2 with TRBJ2-6; D uncertain. Trimming removed 7 bases at V and 0 bases at J, with 16 bases between. Germline CDR1 and CDR2: WSHSY and SAAADI. The CDR3 is 17 amino acids. The CDR3 DNA follows: TGCGCCAGCATCCAAGGGTCGCTCCTCTCTGGGGCCAACGTCCTGACTTTC. This translates into CASIQGSLLSGANVLTF.

A few counts support this clonotype. The chain carries TRBV20-1 and TRBJ2-5; 7 positions match TRBD2. J was trimmed by 4 bases and V by 1 base; bases with no gene match: 12. The CDR3 extends over 16 amino acids. CDR1 and CDR2 (germline): DFQATT, SNEGSKA (reference sequence). The CDR3 loop reads CSARGRTGRAVETQYF. The CDR3 nucleotides read TGCAGTGCTAGAGGACGGACTGGGAGGGCCGTAGAGACCCAGTACTTC.